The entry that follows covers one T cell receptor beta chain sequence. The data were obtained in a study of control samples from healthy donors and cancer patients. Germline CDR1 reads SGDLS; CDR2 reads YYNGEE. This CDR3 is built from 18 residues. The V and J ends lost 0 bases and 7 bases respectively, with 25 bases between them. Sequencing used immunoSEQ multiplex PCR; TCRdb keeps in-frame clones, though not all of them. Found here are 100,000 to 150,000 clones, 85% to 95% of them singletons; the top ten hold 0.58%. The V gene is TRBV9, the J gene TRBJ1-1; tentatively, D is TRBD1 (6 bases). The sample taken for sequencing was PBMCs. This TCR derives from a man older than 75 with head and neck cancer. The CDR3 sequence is CASSVAGLGGEKVIEAFF. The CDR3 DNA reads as TGTGCCAGCAGCGTAGCCGGCTTGGGGGGCGAGAAGGTTATTGAAGCTTTCTTT.